This paragraph covers one T cell receptor (beta chain) sequence. The data were obtained in a study of blood T cell repertoires in COVID-19. Looking at the study overall: Sources were T cells, B-cell-depleted T cells, or PBMCs; the material itself was cDNA or gDNA.

TCRdb keeps only in-frame clones here, not all; method: immunoSEQ multiplex PCR. The sample has over 450,000 clones; roughly nine tenths are singletons. The ends were cut back, 1 base at V and 4 bases at J, with 10 bases in the middle. Germline V gene sequence: CDR1 SGHVS, CDR2 FQNEAQ. CDR3 length: 14 residues. The specimen sequenced was peripheral blood. This TCR came from a woman aged 50 to 60 with COVID-19, enrolled during active disease. The chain is built from TRBV7-8 and TRBJ1-2; no clear D. CDR3 coding DNA: TGTGCCAGCAGCTTAGGCTCGGGATCCTATGGCTACACCTTC. Translating it yields CASSLGSGSYGYTF.